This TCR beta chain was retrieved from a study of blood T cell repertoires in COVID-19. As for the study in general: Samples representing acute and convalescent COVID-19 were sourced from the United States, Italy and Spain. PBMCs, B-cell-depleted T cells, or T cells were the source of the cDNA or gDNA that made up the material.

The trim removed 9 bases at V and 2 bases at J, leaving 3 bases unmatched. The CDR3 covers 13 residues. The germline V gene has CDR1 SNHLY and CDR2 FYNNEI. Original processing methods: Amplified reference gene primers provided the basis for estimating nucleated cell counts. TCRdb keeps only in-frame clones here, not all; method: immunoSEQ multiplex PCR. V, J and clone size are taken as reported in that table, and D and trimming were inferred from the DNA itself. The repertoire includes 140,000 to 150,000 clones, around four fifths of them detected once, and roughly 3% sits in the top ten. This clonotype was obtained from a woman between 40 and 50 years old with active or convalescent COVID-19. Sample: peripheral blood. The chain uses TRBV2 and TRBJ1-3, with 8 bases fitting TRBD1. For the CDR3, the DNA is TGTGCCAGAGGACAGGGTGCTGGAAACACCATATATTTT. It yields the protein CARGQGAGNTIYF.